Below, 17 T cell receptor beta chains from the same sample are listed, as sequenced in a study of T cells in Graves' hyperthyroidism and ophthalmopathy. Using RNA transcripts as the source, TCR beta CDR3 regions were amplified. The HTBI primer set was used in a first-round RT-PCR of the TCR CDR3. MiXCR, run by TCRdb on the multiplex PCR reads, gives a single entry per CDR3 protein. This sample carries a few hundred thousand distinct CDR3 sequences, 20% to 25% of them seen once, and the ten largest clones take under 55%. Sequencing input: blood. The source of these receptors is a woman aged 50 to 60 with Graves' hyperthyroidism.

This clonotype was found many times. This chain links TRBV2 with TRBJ1-1; TRBD1 is a possible D gene (5 bases). The CDR3 contains 14 residues. Germline V gives CDR1 SNHLY, CDR2 FYNNEI. Trimming cost V 3 bases and J 6 bases, with 14 bases left between them. CDR3 coding DNA: TGTGCCAGCAGTGAGGGGGGGGTGTCGGCTGAAGCTTTCTTT. It encodes CASSEGGVSAEAFF.

This chain connects TRBV2 to TRBJ1-2; D ambiguous. Germline lookup yields CDR1 SNHLY and CDR2 FYNNEI. Trimming left V 6 bases short and J 5 bases short, with 22 bases between. CDR3 length: 16 amino acids. The CDR3 is CASSYGNDKAGYGYTF. DNA for the CDR3: TGTGCCAGCAGCTACGGGAATGACAAGGCGGGGTATGGCTACACCTTC. The whole variable domain, remainder taken from reference TRBV2 and TRBJ1-2, is EPEVTQTPSHQVTQMGQEVILRCVPISNHLYFYWYRQILGQKVEFLVSFYNNEISEKSEIFDDQFSVERPDGSNFTLKIRSTKLEDSAMYFCASSYGNDKAGYGYTFGSGTRLTVV.

This clonotype was seen only a few times. The V gene is TRBV27, the J gene TRBJ1-1; 7 nucleotides match TRBD1. This CDR3 is 15 amino acids long. The ends lost 2 bases at V and 3 bases at J; junction bases unmatched: 6. Germline values: CDR1 MNHEY, CDR2 SMNVEV (reference sequence). DNA of the CDR3: TGTGCCAGCAGTTTAGACGAAAGGGGGCACACTGAAGCTTTCTTT. Translation: CASSLDERGHTEAFF.

This clonotype appeared many times. This chain joins TRBV28 and TRBJ1-5; D call uncertain. The CDR3 sequence is 16 residues long. V was clipped by 4 bases and J by 1 base, with 14 bases between them. The germline V gene has CDR1 MDHEN and CDR2 SYDVKM. The CDR3 reads CASSYIGRRSNQPQHF. Here the CDR3 DNA reads TGTGCCAGCAGTTATATAGGTCGTAGGAGCAATCAGCCCCAGCATTTT.

This clonotype came up once. The chain combines TRBV29-1 with TRBJ2-5, with TRBD1 matching over 9 bases. With 6 bases clipped from V and 2 bases from J, the junction kept 4 bases outside the gene matches. Germline CDR1 is SQVTM and CDR2 is ANQGSEA. This CDR3 spans 13 amino acids. In DNA, the CDR3 is TGCAGCGTGGGGACAGGGTGGCAAGAGACCCAGTACTTC. It encodes CSVGTGWQETQYF.

The V gene is TRBV2, the J gene TRBJ1-2; TRBD1 matches 8 bases. This CDR3 has 15 residues. The junction had 16 bases not matched to a gene; V was cut back by 11 bases and J by 5 bases. CDR1 SNHLY and CDR2 FYNNEI come from the germline V gene. The CDR3 nucleotides read TGTGCCGGAGAACATGAAAGACAGGGGAATTATGGCTACACCTTC. Translated: CAGEHERQGNYGYTF. The whole variable domain, remainder taken from reference TRBV2 and TRBJ1-2, is EPEVTQTPSHQVTQMGQEVILRCVPISNHLYFYWYRQILGQKVEFLVSFYNNEISEKSEIFDDQFSVERPDGSNFTLKIRSTKLEDSAMYFCAGEHERQGNYGYTFGSGTRLTVV.

This clonotype was counted ten times or more. The chain employs TRBV12-3 or TRBV12-4 and TRBJ2-5; D ambiguous. V lost 7 bases and J 4 bases, leaving 13 bases between the germline ends. This CDR3 has 13 residues. The CDR3 DNA reads as TGTGCCAGCACGGAACTCCCACGAGAGACCCAGTACTTC. It codes for CASTELPRETQYF.

This clonotype has at least ten counts. The chain combines TRBV28 with TRBJ1-1, with D possibly matching TRBD1 (5 bases). In germline, CDR1 is MDHEN, CDR2 SYDVKM. This CDR3 is 12 amino acids long. Trimming removed 7 bases from V and 9 bases from J, with 15 bases in between. The CDR3 protein is CASTNLGGKAFF. The CDR3 DNA follows: TGTGCCAGCACCAACTTGGGGGGTAAAGCTTTCTTT.

For the CDR3, the DNA is TGTGCCAGCACGAAGAGGGCTAGCGGGAGAGAAAGCACAGATACGCAGTATTTT. Amino acids: CASTKRASGRESTDTQYF. V gene TRBV9 combines with J gene TRBJ2-3; 10 bases align to TRBD2. There are 18 residues in the CDR3. CDR1 is SGDLS and CDR2 is YYNGEE in the germline V gene. Unmatched junction bases numbered 13, after V lost 6 bases and J lost 0 bases.

In its sample, this clonotype was seen a few times. The chain recombines TRBV7-9 with TRBJ2-1; TRBD2 matches 16 bases. In germline, CDR1 is SEHNR, CDR2 FQNEAQ (reference sequence). The CDR3 is made up of 18 amino acids. Trimming cost V 5 bases and J 9 bases; bases outside gene matches: 13. The CDR3, as DNA: TGTGCCAGCAGCACCCGAGGGGGGACTAGCGGGAGGGCCGCTGAGCAGTTCTTC. Translated: CASSTRGGTSGRAAEQFF.

The table lists this clonotype with a few counts. The V call is TRBV7-2, the J call TRBJ2-3; D remains ambiguous. CDR1 SGHTA and CDR2 FQGNSA come from the germline V gene. Trimming removed 3 bases at V and 2 bases at J, with 12 bases between. The length of the CDR3 is 15 residues. CDR3 coding DNA: TGTGCCAGCAGCTTTGACGGATTGAACACAGATACGCAGTATTTT. Protein product: CASSFDGLNTDTQYF. Full variable domain (outside the CDR3, taken from reference TRBV7-2 and TRBJ2-3): GAGVSQSPSNKVTEKGKDVELRCDPISGHTALYWYRQSLGQGLEFLIYFQGNSAPDKSGLPSDRFSAERTGGSVSTLTIQRTQQEDSAVYLCASSFDGLNTDTQYFGPGTRLTVL.

This clonotype occurred many times. The J gene is TRBJ2-1, the V gene TRBV29-1; a weak D match, TRBD2 (8 bases). CDR3 length equals 16 residues. Germline CDR1 SQVTM, CDR2 ANQGSEA. Trimming shortened V by 6 bases and J by 9 bases, and 27 bases separated the two germline ends. This chain's CDR3 is CSVDHSGGGELGEQFF. CDR3 nucleotide sequence: TGCAGCGTAGACCATTCGGGAGGGGGCGAGCTTGGTGAGCAGTTCTTC.

This clonotype has a count of ten or more. The genes are TRBV7-2 and TRBJ1-4; D is possibly TRBD1 (6 bases). Germline V lookup: CDR1 SGHTA, CDR2 FQGNSA. V dropped 5 bases and J dropped 11 bases, with 18 bases sitting between them. The length of the CDR3 is 14 residues. CDR3 amino acids: CASSPWGAAQKLFF. CDR3 coding DNA: TGTGCCAGCAGCCCCTGGGGGGCTGCCCAGAAACTGTTTTTT.

The chain links TRBV19 to TRBJ2-7; 7 positions match TRBD1. Germline loops: CDR1 LNHDA, CDR2 SQIVND (reference sequence). This CDR3 comprises 17 residues. After removal of 2 bases from V and 2 bases from J, the junction contained 12 bases not matched to a gene. The CDR3 DNA reads as TGTGCCAGTAGTATAATTGGCGGACAGGAAGGCACCTACGAGCAGTACTTC. It translates to CASSIIGGQEGTYEQYF.

This clonotype has ten or more counts. This sequence joins TRBV7-2 and TRBJ2-1; 7 nucleotides line up with TRBD2. V gave up 4 bases and J gave up 2 bases; unmatched junction bases: 8. Germline V lookup: CDR1 SGHTA, CDR2 FQGNSA. The CDR3 is 16 residues long. The CDR3, as DNA: TGTGCCAGCAGCTATCTAGCGGTGTCGCCCTACAATGAGCAGTTCTTC. It specifies CASSYLAVSPYNEQFF. The full variable domain, in which reference TRBV7-2 and TRBJ2-1 provide the parts outside the CDR3, is GAGVSQSPSNKVTEKGKDVELRCDPISGHTALYWYRQSLGQGLEFLIYFQGNSAPDKSGLPSDRFSAERTGGSVSTLTIQRTQQEDSAVYLCASSYLAVSPYNEQFFGPGTRLTVL.

The chain is built from TRBV19 and TRBJ1-1; TRBD1 matches at 9 bases. With V trimmed by 2 bases and J by 5 bases, 6 bases remained unmatched. Looked up from germline, CDR1 is LNHDA and CDR2 is SQIVND (reference sequence). The CDR3 is 15 residues long. As DNA, the CDR3 is TGTGCCAGTAGTATATTGGGACAGGGAGGAACTGAAGCTTTCTTT. It is translated as CASSILGQGGTEAFF.

This clonotype was counted only a few times. The chain joins TRBV4-2 to TRBJ2-5; TRBD2 matches at 9 bases. The germline gives CDR1 LGHNA, CDR2 YNFKEQ. Losses at the gene ends were 2 bases for V and 2 bases for J; bases not matched to a gene: 6. The CDR3 has 16 amino acids. The CDR3 DNA sequence: TGTGCCAGCAGCCAACAGCCGCTAGCGGGACAAGAGACCCAGTACTTC. This codes for CASSQQPLAGQETQYF.